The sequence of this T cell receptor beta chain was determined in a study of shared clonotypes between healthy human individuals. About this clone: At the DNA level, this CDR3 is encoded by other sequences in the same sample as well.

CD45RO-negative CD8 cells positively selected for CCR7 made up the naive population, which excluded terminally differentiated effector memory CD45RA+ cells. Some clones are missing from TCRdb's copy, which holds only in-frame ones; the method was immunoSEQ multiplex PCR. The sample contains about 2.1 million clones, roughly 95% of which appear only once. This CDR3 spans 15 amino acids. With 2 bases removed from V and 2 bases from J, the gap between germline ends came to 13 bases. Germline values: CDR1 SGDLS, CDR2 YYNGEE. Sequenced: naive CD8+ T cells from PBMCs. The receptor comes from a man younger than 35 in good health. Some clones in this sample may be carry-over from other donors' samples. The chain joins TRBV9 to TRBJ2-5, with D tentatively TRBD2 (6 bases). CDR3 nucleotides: TGTGCCAGCAGCGTGGCACTAGCCGGGCAAGAGACCCAGTACTTC. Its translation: CASSVALAGQETQYF.